Below, 32 T cell receptor beta chains from the same sample are listed, as sequenced in a study of glioma-infiltrating T cells. The iRepertoire nested amplicon-rescue multiplex PCR amplified TCR alpha and beta CDR3s from RNA. TCRdb passed the multiplex PCR reads through MiXCR, listing each CDR3 protein once. The table records around 150,000 distinct CDR3 sequences, roughly two fifths of them present only once. What was sequenced was glioma tissue, nonneoplastic brain tissue, or PBMCs (not recorded which). The receptors here all came from a human donor with low-grade glioma or glioblastoma, undergoing nonglioma brain surgery, or in good health (not recorded which).

This clonotype came up a few times. The V gene is TRBV7-2, the J gene TRBJ2-1, with D possibly called TRBD1 or TRBD2 (5 bases each). Germline V CDR1 and CDR2: SGHTA, FQGNSA. This CDR3 spans 12 amino acids. V was trimmed by 0 bases and J by 9 bases, leaving 6 bases between them. Written as DNA, the CDR3 is TGTGCCAGCAGCTTAGCCGGGACTGAGCAGTTCTTC. It yields the protein CASSLAGTEQFF.

The chain combines TRBV20-1 with TRBJ2-5; D is uncertain. CDR3 length: 13 amino acids. Trimming took 3 bases from V and 4 from J, leaving 12 bases between them. CDR1 DFQATT and CDR2 SNEGSKA come from the germline V gene (reference sequence). In nucleotides, the CDR3 is TGCAGTGCTAGGGAAGTAGCTAGAGAGACCCAGTACTTC. Its translation is CSAREVARETQYF.

This clonotype has just a few counts. J is TRBJ2-7 and V is TRBV6-1, with D tentatively TRBD1 or TRBD2 (5 bases each). Trimming shortened V by 8 bases and J by 6 bases, and 17 bases separated the two germline ends. Germline CDR1 MNHNS, CDR2 SASEGT. This CDR3 is 13 amino acids long. CDR3 in DNA: TGTGCCAGCTCTCGAGACGGGACCGGCGAGCAGTACTTC. The encoded protein is CASSRDGTGEQYF.

The chain has TRBV4-2 and TRBJ1-3; 7 bases are a match to TRBD1. The trim removed 1 base at V and 2 bases at J, leaving 11 bases unmatched. CDR1 and CDR2 (germline): LGHNA, YNFKEQ. This CDR3 has 18 residues. Here the CDR3 DNA reads TGTGCCAGCAGCCAAGTTAGGGCGAGAGGACAGGCTGGAAACACCATATATTTT. Its protein product is CASSQVRARGQAGNTIYF.

CDR3 residues: CASDQGGITTNEKLFF. Here the CDR3 DNA reads TGTGCCAGTGATCAGGGGGGCATTACAACTAATGAAAAACTGTTTTTT. This chain links TRBV7-9 with TRBJ1-4, with TRBD1 identical over 7 bases. The CDR3 spans 16 residues. V lost 9 bases to trimming and J lost 0 bases; unmatched junction nucleotides: 10. The V gene's germline CDR1 is SEHNR and CDR2 FQNEAQ (reference sequence).

On this clonotype: One junction end disagrees with the germline gene, perhaps due to a read error. The genes are TRBV6-1 and TRBJ2-2; 7 bases match TRBD1. This CDR3 has 15 amino acids. The germline gives CDR1 MNHNS, CDR2 SASEGT. In nucleotides, the CDR3 is TGTGCCAGCAAAACCGGGACAGTGAACACCGTGGAGCTGTTTTTT. This codes for CASKTGTVNTVELFF.

The chain carries TRBV10-3 and TRBJ2-3; 7 bases agree with TRBD1. The CDR3 consists of 15 residues. The junction had 6 bases not matched to a gene; V was cut back by 2 bases and J by 4 bases. Germline CDR1 is ENHRY and CDR2 is SYGVKD. This CDR3 reads CAISEAQGLADTQYF. The CDR3 DNA follows: TGTGCCATCAGTGAGGCACAGGGGTTAGCAGATACGCAGTATTTT.

This clonotype came up a few times. The V call is TRBV6-2 or TRBV6-3, the J call TRBJ1-6; unclear D gene. Germline V gene sequence: CDR1 MNHEY, CDR2 SVGEGT. V was cut by 2 bases and J by 11 bases, with 7 bases left in between. The CDR3 runs 12 residues. The CDR3 reads CASSYPKAPLHF. Here the CDR3 DNA reads TGTGCCAGCAGTTACCCTAAGGCACCCCTCCACTTT.

This clonotype was picked up a small number of times. V is TRBV7-9 and J is TRBJ1-3; D unclear. The CDR3 is 14 residues long. Germline V gives CDR1 SEHNR, CDR2 FQNEAQ (reference sequence). Trimming took 4 bases from V and 3 from J, leaving 10 bases between them. The CDR3 protein is CASSSGSSGNTIYF. The CDR3 nucleotides read TGTGCCAGCAGCTCGGGATCAAGTGGAAACACCATATATTTT.

For this clonotype: A much larger clone differs from this one at a single base, so this may be a read error. The gene calls are TRBV6-2 or TRBV6-3 and TRBJ2-1; 8 positions match TRBD2. With V trimmed by 0 bases and J by 11 bases, 12 bases remained unmatched. Germline loops: CDR1 MNHEY, CDR2 SVGEGT. CDR3 length: 16 residues. The CDR3 sequence: CASSYSPAGETNKQFF. CDR3 nucleotide sequence: TGTGCCAGCAGTTACTCCCCAGCGGGGGAAACTAATAAGCAGTTCTTC.

V gene TRBV20-1 combines with J gene TRBJ2-7; TRBD2 agrees at 7 bases. The CDR3 contains 13 residues. Germline trimming cut 3 bases from V and 6 bases from J; bases unmatched to any gene: 8. Germline-derived CDR1 and CDR2 are DFQATT and SNEGSKA (reference sequence). This chain's CDR3 is CSASGGGVAEQYF. The CDR3 DNA sequence: TGCAGTGCTAGTGGGGGGGGAGTTGCCGAGCAGTACTTC.

V gene TRBV27 combines with J gene TRBJ1-5; D is perhaps TRBD1 (6 bases). Between the trimmed V and J ends, which lost 4 bases and 4 bases, there was a span of 23 bases. The CDR3 totals 18 residues. CDR1 MNHEY and CDR2 SMNVEV come from the germline V gene (reference sequence). The CDR3 sequence: CASSSVTGLRDGNQPQHF. The DNA for the CDR3 is TGTGCCAGCAGTTCCGTAACAGGGCTGAGGGATGGGAATCAGCCCCAGCATTTT.

The sample holds one count of this clonotype. V and J are TRBV10-3 and TRBJ2-3, with no clear D. This CDR3 spans 13 amino acids. Trimming took off 1 base at V and 6 bases at J, with 8 bases between the two ends. CDR1 ENHRY and CDR2 SYGVKD come from the germline V gene. For the CDR3, the DNA is TGTGCCATCAGTGAGTTAAAAGCGGATACGCAGTATTTT. Translating it yields CAISELKADTQYF.

The genes are TRBV7-7 and TRBJ2-3, with D tentatively TRBD2 (6 bases). The CDR3 spans 15 residues. The germline V and J ends were trimmed by 1 base and 7 bases, with 15 bases remaining between them. Germline V gene data show CDR1 as SSHAT and CDR2 as FNYEAQ (reference sequence). CDR3 nucleotide sequence: TGTGCCAGCAGCTTAGGTTACGGGAGTGTCAATACGCAGTATTTT. As protein: CASSLGYGSVNTQYF.

V gene TRBV4-3 combines with J gene TRBJ2-2; TRBD1 might be the D (5 bases). Between the trimmed V and J ends, which lost 0 bases and 0 bases, there was a span of 11 bases. CDR3 length equals 17 residues. Germline V gene lookup returns CDR1 LGHNA and CDR2 YSLEER. The CDR3 loop is CASSQDLSGTNTGELFF. For the CDR3, the DNA is TGCGCCAGCAGCCAAGATTTGTCAGGGACGAACACCGGGGAGCTGTTTTTT.

V and J are TRBV7-2 and TRBJ1-1; D is unresolved. V shed 6 bases and J shed 1 base, with 9 bases lying between them. The CDR3 has 13 amino acids. CDR1 SGHTA and CDR2 FQGNSA come from the germline V gene. CDR3 nucleotides: TGTGCCAGCAGAGCTAGTTGGAACACTGAAGCTTTCTTT. It specifies CASRASWNTEAFF. Variable domain in full (rest from reference TRBV7-2 and TRBJ1-1): GAGVSQSPSNKVTEKGKDVELRCDPISGHTALYWYRQSLGQGLEFLIYFQGNSAPDKSGLPSDRFSAERTGGSVSTLTIQRTQQEDSAVYLCASRASWNTEAFFGQGTRLTVV.

V gene TRBV27 combines with J gene TRBJ1-2, with 9 bases fitting TRBD1. The CDR3 is made up of 18 amino acids. CDR1 is MNHEY, CDR2 SMNVEV, per germline (reference sequence). With 0 bases clipped from V and 6 bases from J, the junction kept 14 bases outside the gene matches. Written as DNA, the CDR3 is TGTGCCAGCAGTTTATCCTACGCCGCCGGGACAGGGATCAATGGCTACACCTTC. It encodes CASSLSYAAGTGINGYTF.

This clonotype was counted ten times or more. The chain carries TRBV27 and TRBJ1-2; maybe TRBD1 (5 bases). The length of the CDR3 is 14 residues. V was shortened by 4 bases and J by 8 bases, with 17 bases between the two germline ends. Germline V gene data show CDR1 as MNHEY and CDR2 as SMNVEV (reference sequence). This chain's CDR3 is CASSSSTRARGYTF. As DNA, the CDR3 is TGTGCCAGCAGTTCATCAACCAGGGCGCGGGGCTACACCTTC.

Concerning this clonotype: Its ends do not fully match the called genes, so a read error is possible. The genes are TRBV6-1 and TRBJ2-1; D perhaps matches TRBD2 (5 bases). Germline V CDR1 and CDR2: MNHNS, SASEGT. The CDR3 contains 15 residues. The CDR3 nucleotides are TGTGCCAGCCACTCCGCGGGTGGCTCCTACAATGAGCAGCTCTTC. This sequence encodes CASHSAGGSYNEQLF.

This chain connects TRBV12-3 or TRBV12-4 to TRBJ1-1; D may be TRBD2 (5 bases). The end of the DNA fits TRBJ2-2 better, so the J call may be wrong. There are 14 residues in the CDR3. The CDR3 protein is CASSPRLYTGELFF. In DNA, the CDR3 is TGTGCCAGCAGTCCACGACTATACACCGGGGAGCTGTTTTTT.

This clonotype was picked up a small number of times. The J gene is TRBJ1-5, the V gene TRBV6-6; D possibly corresponds to TRBD1 (5 bases). Deletions cut 2 bases from V and 7 bases from J, with 9 bases between. The V gene's germline CDR1 is MNHNY and CDR2 SVGAGI (reference sequence). This CDR3 is built from 13 residues. The CDR3 region is CASSYDRDQPQHF. As DNA, the CDR3 is TGTGCCAGCAGTTACGATAGGGACCAGCCCCAGCATTTT.

V gene TRBV19 combines with J gene TRBJ1-3; D ambiguous. Looked up from germline, CDR1 is LNHDA and CDR2 is SQIVND (reference sequence). CDR3 length equals 14 residues. V shed 9 bases and J shed 0 bases, with 12 bases lying between them. CDR3 DNA sequence: TGTGCCAGCTCGGACTGGAGCTCTGGAAACACCATATATTTT. Translation gives CASSDWSSGNTIYF. Variable domain in full (rest from reference TRBV19 and TRBJ1-3): DGGITQSPKYLFRKEGQNVTLSCEQNLNHDAMYWYRQDPGQGLRLIYYSQIVNDFQKGDIAEGYSVSREKKESFPLTVTSAQKNPTAFYLCASSDWSSGNTIYFGEGSWLTVV.

On this clonotype itself: Just one base apart from a much larger clone, this may be a read error. The gene calls are TRBV20-1 and TRBJ1-5; D gene unclear. Germline lookup yields CDR1 DFQATT and CDR2 SNEGSKA (reference sequence). The CDR3 totals 11 residues. Trimming took off 1 base at V and 9 bases at J, with 7 bases between the two ends. CDR3 sequence: CSARVRGPQHF. CDR3 sequence (DNA): TGCAGTGCTAGAGTGAGAGGGCCCCAGCATTTT.

As concerns this clonotype: Since a much larger clone is just one base distant, this may be a read error. The chain uses TRBV7-2 and TRBJ2-5; D not certain. CDR1 is SGHTA and CDR2 is FQGNSA in the germline V gene. This CDR3 has 11 residues. The CDR3 sequence is CARSFGETQYF. DNA for the CDR3: TGTGCCCGCAGCTTCGGAGAGACCCAGTACTTC.

The DNA of the CDR3 is TGTGCCATCAGCAGACTAGCCCCCAATGAGCAGTTCTTC. This encodes CAISRLAPNEQFF. The chain couples TRBV10-3 to TRBJ2-1, with TRBD2 identical over 7 bases. Trimming took 6 bases from V and 6 from J; bases not matched to a gene: 5. The CDR3 has 13 amino acids. Germline loops: CDR1 ENHRY, CDR2 SYGVKD.

A word on this clonotype: Germline is not matched at one junction end, which may reflect a read error. The chain couples TRBV28 to TRBJ1-1; TRBD1 matches 10 bases. The germline CDR1 and CDR2 sequences are MDHEN and SYDVKM. The length of the CDR3 is 14 residues. The DNA for the CDR3 is TGTGCCACCAGTCCCGGGACAGGGGACACTGAAGCTTTCTTT. This encodes CATSPGTGDTEAFF.

This clonotype was picked up a small number of times. J is TRBJ2-2 and V is TRBV6-6; D possibly matches TRBD1 or TRBD2 (5 bases each). V lost 2 bases and J 8 bases, leaving 15 bases between the germline ends. CDR3 length: 15 residues. From germline, CDR1 is MNHNY and CDR2 SVGAGI (reference sequence). The CDR3 nucleotides are TGTGCCAGCAGTTACAGTGAGGGGAGAGGGGGGGAGCTGTTTTTT. This encodes CASSYSEGRGGELFF.

V usage is TRBV9 and J usage is TRBJ1-1, with D possibly matching TRBD1 (5 bases). Germline V gives CDR1 SGDLS, CDR2 YYNGEE. This CDR3 contains 13 residues. The V gene lost 4 bases and the J gene lost 3 bases, with 10 bases spanning the gap. The CDR3 DNA reads TGTGCCAGCAGCCGCGGGGACTACACTGAAGCTTTCTTT. Translating it yields CASSRGDYTEAFF.

The rearrangement joins TRBV30 to TRBJ1-1; TRBD1 aligns across 12 bases. J was trimmed by 4 bases and V by 6 bases; bases with no gene match: 12. CDR3 size: 16 residues. Germline V CDR1 and CDR2: GTSNPN, SVGIG (reference sequence). Here the CDR3 DNA reads TGTGCCTGTAATACCGGGACAGGGGGCGAGGGCACTGAAGCTTTCTTT. It yields the protein CACNTGTGGEGTEAFF.

J is TRBJ2-2 and V is TRBV6-1; TRBD1 matches 7 bases. Germline-derived CDR1 and CDR2 are MNHNS and SASEGT. The CDR3 is 17 amino acids. Trimming at V came to 5 bases and at J to 1 base, leaving 10 bases not matched to a gene. The CDR3 reads CASSKKSGTENTGELFF. In DNA, the CDR3 is TGTGCCAGCAGTAAAAAGAGTGGGACAGAGAACACCGGGGAGCTGTTTTTT.

The genes are TRBV18 and TRBJ2-3; D remains ambiguous. The germline V gene has CDR1 KGHSH and CDR2 LQKENI. V dropped 5 bases and J dropped 5 bases, with 14 bases sitting between them. CDR3 size: 14 residues. CDR3 loop: CASSIQTNGDTQYF. CDR3 nucleotides: TGTGCCAGCTCAATTCAGACGAACGGAGATACGCAGTATTTT. The variable domain in full, with the rest retrieved from reference TRBV18 and TRBJ2-3, is NAGVMQNPRHLVRRRGQEARLRCSPMKGHSHVYWYRQLPEEGLKFMVYLQKENIIDESGMPKERFSAEFPKEGPSILRIQQVVRGDSAAYFCASSIQTNGDTQYFGPGTRLTVL.

This clonotype was detected a few times. The gene calls are TRBV15 and TRBJ1-2; D is perhaps TRBD1 (5 bases). The CDR3 spans 14 residues. V was cut by 1 base and J by 1 base, with 7 bases left in between. Germline CDR1 is LNHNV and CDR2 is YYDKDF (reference sequence). CDR3 DNA: TGTGCCACCAGCAGAGGGGACTATAACTATGGCTACACCTTC. Residues: CATSRGDYNYGYTF.